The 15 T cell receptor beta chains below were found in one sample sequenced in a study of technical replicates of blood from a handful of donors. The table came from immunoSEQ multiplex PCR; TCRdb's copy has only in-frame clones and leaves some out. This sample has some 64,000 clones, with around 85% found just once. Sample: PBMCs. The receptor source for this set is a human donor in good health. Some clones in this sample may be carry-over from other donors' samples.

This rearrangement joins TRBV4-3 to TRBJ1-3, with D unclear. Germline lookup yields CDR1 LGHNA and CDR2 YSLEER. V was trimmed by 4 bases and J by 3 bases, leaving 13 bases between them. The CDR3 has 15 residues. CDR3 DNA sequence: TGCGCCAGCAGCCGCCAGGCAGCTGATGGAAACACCATATATTTT. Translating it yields CASSRQAADGNTIYF.

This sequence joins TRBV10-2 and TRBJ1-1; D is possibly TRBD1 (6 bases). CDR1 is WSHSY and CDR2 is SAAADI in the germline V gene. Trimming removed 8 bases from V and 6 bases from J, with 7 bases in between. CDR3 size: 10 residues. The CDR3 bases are TGCGCCAGCCCAGGGGCTGAAGCTTTCTTT. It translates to CASPGAEAFF.

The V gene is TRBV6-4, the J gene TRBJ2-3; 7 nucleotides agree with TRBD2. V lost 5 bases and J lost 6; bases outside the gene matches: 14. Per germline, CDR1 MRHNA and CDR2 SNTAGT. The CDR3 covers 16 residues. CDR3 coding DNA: TGTGCCAGCAGTCCCGAGGGTGAAGCGGGGCAGGATACGCAGTATTTT. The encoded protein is CASSPEGEAGQDTQYF.

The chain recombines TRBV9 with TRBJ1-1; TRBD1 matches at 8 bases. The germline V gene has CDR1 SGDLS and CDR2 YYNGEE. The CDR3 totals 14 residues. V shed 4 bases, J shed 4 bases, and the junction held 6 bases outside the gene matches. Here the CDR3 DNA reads TGTGCCAGCAGCCCGTGGACAGGGAGCACTGAAGCTTTCTTT. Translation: CASSPWTGSTEAFF.

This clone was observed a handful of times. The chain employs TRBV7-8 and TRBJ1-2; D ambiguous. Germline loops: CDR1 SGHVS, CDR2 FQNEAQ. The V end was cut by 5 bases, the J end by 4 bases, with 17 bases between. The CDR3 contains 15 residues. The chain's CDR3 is CASSPREAFSYGYTF. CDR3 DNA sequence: TGTGCCAGCAGCCCGCGGGAGGCATTTAGCTATGGCTACACCTTC.

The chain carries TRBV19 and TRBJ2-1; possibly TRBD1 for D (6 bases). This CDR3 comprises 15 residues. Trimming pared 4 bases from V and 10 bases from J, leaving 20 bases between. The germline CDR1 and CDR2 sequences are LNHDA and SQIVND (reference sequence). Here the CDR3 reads CASSTDPLNTGEQFF. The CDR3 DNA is TGTGCCAGTAGTACCGATCCCTTGAACACAGGGGAGCAGTTCTTC. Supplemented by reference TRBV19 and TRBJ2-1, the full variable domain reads DGGITQSPKYLFRKEGQNVTLSCEQNLNHDAMYWYRQDPGQGLRLIYYSQIVNDFQKGDIAEGYSVSREKKESFPLTVTSAQKNPTAFYLCASSTDPLNTGEQFFGPGTRLTVL.

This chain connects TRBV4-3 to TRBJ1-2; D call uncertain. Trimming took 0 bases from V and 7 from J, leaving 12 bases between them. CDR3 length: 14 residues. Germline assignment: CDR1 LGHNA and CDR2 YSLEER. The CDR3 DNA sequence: TGCGCCAGCAGCCAAGATCGTTACAGCTCTGGCTACACCTTC. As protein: CASSQDRYSSGYTF.

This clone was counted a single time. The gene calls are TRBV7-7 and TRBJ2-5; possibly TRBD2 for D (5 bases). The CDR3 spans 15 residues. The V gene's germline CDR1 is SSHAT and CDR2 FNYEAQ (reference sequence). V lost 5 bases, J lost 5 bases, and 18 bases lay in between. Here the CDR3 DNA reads TGTGCCAGCAGCAGGGAGTCGTCGTCGAGGGAGACCCAGTACTTC. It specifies CASSRESSSRETQYF.

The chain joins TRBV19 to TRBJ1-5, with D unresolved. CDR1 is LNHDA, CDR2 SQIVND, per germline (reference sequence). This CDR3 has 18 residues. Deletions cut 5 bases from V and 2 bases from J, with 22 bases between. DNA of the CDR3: TGTGCCAGTAGTGGGAGGGAAGGCTCTCTATGGGGCAATCAGCCCCAGCATTTT. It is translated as CASSGREGSLWGNQPQHF.

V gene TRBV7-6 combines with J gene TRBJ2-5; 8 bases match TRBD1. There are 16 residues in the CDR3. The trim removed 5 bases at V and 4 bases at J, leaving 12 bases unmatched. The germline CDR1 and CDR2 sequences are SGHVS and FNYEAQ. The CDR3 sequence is CASSAAGQGVVETQYF. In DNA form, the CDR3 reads TGTGCCAGCAGCGCCGCCGGACAGGGAGTGGTAGAGACCCAGTACTTC.

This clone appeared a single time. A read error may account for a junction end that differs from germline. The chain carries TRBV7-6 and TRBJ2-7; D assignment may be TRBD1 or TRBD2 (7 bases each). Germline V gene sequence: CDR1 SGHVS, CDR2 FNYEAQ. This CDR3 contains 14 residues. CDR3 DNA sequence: TGTGCCAGCAGCCTAGCGGAGGGGGCTTACGAGCAGTACTTC. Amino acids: CASSLAEGAYEQYF.

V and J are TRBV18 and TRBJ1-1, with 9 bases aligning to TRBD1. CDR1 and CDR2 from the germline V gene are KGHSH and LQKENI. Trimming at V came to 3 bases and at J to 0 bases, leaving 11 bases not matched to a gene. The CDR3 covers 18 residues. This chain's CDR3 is CASSPSTGGGHMNTEAFF. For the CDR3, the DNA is TGTGCCAGCTCACCCTCAACAGGGGGCGGCCATATGAACACTGAAGCTTTCTTT. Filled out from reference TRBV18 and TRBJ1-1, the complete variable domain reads NAGVMQNPRHLVRRRGQEARLRCSPMKGHSHVYWYRQLPEEGLKFMVYLQKENIIDESGMPKERFSAEFPKEGPSILRIQQVVRGDSAAYFCASSPSTGGGHMNTEAFFGQGTRLTVV.

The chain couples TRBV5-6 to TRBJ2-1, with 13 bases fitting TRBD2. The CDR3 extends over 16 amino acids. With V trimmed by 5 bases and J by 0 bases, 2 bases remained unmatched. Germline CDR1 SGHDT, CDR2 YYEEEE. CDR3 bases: TGTGCCAGCAGTTGGACTAGCGGGAGCTCCTACAATGAGCAGTTCTTC. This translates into CASSWTSGSSYNEQFF.

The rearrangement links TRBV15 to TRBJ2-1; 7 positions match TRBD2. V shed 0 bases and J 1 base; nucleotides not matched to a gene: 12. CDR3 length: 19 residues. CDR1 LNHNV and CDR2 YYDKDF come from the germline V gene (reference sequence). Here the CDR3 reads CATSRDTSVVVRSYNEQFF. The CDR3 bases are TGTGCCACCAGCAGAGATACTAGCGTGGTGGTGCGGTCCTACAATGAGCAGTTCTTC. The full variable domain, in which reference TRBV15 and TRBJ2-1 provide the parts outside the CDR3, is DAMVIQNPRYQVTQFGKPVTLSCSQTLNHNVMYWYQQKSSQAPKLLFHYYDKDFNNEADTPDNFQSRRPNTSFCFLDIRSPGLGDTAMYLCATSRDTSVVVRSYNEQFFGPGTRLTVL.

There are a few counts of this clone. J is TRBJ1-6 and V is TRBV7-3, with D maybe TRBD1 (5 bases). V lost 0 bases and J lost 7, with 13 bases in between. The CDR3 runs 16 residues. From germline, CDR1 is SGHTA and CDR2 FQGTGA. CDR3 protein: CASSLTPPPGNSPLHF. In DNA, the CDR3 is TGTGCCAGCAGCTTAACACCACCACCAGGGAATTCACCCCTCCACTTT.